This T cell receptor beta chain comes out of a study of Graves' ophthalmopathy and Graves' hyperthyroidism. Study details: At initial diagnosis, peripheral blood was obtained, and this preceded any treatment.

The CDR3 length is 15 residues. Per the germline V gene, CDR1 is MNHEY and CDR2 is SMNVEV (reference sequence). V shed 0 bases, J shed 6 bases, and the junction held 3 bases outside the gene matches. Study-level results: Both a roughly 65% sensitivity and a 72.22% specificity characterized the model's predictions of ophthalmopathy progression.

This clonotype was detected ten times or more. What it binds is unknown. Investigators amplified TCR beta CDR3 regions from RNA transcripts. First-round RT-PCR relied on HTBI primers, and a second-round multiplex PCR came next. TCRdb recomputed calls from the multiplex PCR reads with MiXCR, one row per CDR3 protein. The sample lists hundreds of thousands of distinct CDR3 sequences, approximately 22% occurring once. The sequencing input was peripheral blood. This TCR came from a woman younger than 30 with stable Graves' hyperthyroidism. Some clones in this sample may be carry-over from other donors' samples. The gene calls are TRBV27 and TRBJ1-2; 11 bases agree with TRBD1. The CDR3 here is CASSLSWTGGDGYTF. The CDR3 DNA is TGTGCCAGCAGTTTATCGTGGACAGGGGGCGATGGCTACACCTTC.